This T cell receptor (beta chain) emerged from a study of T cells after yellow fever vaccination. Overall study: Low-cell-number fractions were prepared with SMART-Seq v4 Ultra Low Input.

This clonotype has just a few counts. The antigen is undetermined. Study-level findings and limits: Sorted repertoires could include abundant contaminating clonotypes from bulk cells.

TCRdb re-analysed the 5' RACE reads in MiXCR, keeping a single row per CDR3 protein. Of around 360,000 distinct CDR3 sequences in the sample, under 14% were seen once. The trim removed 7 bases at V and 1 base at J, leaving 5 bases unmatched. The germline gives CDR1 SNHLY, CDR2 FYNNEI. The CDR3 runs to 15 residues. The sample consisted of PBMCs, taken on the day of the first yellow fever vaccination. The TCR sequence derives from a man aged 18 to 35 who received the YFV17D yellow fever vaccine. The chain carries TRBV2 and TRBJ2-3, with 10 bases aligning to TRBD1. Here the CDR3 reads CASKPDRGRTDTQYF. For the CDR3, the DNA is TGTGCCAGCAAGCCCGACAGGGGGCGCACAGATACGCAGTATTTT.